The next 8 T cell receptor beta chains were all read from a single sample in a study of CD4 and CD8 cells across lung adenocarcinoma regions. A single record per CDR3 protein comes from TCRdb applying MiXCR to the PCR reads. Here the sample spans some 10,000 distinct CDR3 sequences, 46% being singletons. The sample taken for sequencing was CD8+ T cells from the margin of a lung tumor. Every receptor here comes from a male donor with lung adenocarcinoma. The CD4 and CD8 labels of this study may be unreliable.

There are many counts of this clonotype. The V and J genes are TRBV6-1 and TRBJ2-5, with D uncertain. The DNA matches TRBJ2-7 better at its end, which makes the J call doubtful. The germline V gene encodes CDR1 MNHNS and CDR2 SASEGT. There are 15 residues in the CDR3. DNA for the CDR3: TGTGCCAGCAGTGATATGGGCGGAGCGACCTACGAGCAGTACTTC. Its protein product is CASSDMGGATYEQYF.

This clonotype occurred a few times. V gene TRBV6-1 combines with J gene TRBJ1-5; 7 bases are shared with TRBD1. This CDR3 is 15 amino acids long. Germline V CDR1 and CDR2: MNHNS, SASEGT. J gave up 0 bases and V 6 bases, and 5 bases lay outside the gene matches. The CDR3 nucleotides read TGTGCCAGCAGAGCCCCAGGGGGTAGCAATCAGCCCCAGCATTTT. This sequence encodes CASRAPGGSNQPQHF.

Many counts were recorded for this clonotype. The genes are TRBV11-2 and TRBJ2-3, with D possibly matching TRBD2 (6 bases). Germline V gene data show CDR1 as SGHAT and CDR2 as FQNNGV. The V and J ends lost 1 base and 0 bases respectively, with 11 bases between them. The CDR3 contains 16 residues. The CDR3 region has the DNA TGTGCCAGCAGCTTAGGGCTAGCGCTTAGCACAGATACGCAGTATTTT. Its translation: CASSLGLALSTDTQYF.

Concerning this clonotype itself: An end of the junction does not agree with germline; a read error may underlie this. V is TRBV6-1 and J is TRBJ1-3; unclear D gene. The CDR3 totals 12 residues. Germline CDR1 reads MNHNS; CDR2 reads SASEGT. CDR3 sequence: CASSEAGRIIYF. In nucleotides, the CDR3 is TGTGCCAGCAGTGAAGCAGGTAGGATCATATACTTC.

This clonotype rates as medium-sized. CDR3 coding DNA: TGTGCCAGCAGCTTAGGAGCGGGAGGGGATACGCAGTATTTT. Translation: CASSLGAGGDTQYF. The chain carries TRBV7-2 and TRBJ2-3; 10 bases fit TRBD2. Trimming at V came to 1 base and at J to 6 bases, leaving 1 base not matched to a gene. CDR3 size: 14 residues. Germline CDR1 SGHTA, CDR2 FQGNSA.

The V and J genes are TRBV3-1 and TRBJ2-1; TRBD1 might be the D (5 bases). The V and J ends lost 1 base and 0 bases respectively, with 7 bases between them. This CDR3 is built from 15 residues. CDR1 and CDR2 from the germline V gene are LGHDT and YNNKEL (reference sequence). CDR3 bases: TGTGCCAGCAGCCAAGGGGGCAACTCCTACAATGAGCAGTTCTTC. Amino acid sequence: CASSQGGNSYNEQFF.

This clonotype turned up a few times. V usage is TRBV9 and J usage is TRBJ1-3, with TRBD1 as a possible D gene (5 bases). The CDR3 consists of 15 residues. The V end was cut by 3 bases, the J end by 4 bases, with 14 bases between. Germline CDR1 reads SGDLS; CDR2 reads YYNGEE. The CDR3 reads CASSAARAGGNTIYF. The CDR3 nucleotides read TGTGCCAGCAGCGCGGCCCGGGCAGGGGGAAACACCATATATTTT.

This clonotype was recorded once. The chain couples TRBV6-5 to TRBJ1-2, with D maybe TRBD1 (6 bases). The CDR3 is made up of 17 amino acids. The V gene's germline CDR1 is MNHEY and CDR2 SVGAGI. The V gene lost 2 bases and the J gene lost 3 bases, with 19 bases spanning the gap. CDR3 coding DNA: TGTGCCAGCAGTTACGGTGGGGGCGGGGCATTGGACTATGGCTACACCTTC. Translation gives CASSYGGGGALDYGYTF.